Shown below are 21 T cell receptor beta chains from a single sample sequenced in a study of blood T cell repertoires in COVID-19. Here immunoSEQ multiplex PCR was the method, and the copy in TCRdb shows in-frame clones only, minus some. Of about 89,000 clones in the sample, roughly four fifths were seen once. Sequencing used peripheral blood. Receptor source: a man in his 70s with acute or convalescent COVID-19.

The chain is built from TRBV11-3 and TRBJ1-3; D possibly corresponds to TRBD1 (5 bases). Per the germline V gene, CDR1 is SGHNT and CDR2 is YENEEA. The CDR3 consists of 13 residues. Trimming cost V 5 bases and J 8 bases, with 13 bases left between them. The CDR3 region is CASSLDRGYTIYF. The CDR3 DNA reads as TGTGCCAGCAGCCTGGATCGGGGGTACACCATATATTTT.

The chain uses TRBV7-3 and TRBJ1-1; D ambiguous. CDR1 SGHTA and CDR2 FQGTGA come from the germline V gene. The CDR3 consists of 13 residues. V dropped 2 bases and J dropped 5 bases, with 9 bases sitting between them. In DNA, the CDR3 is TGTGCCAGCAGCTTACTGGGAGGGACTGAAGCTTTCTTT. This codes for CASSLLGGTEAFF. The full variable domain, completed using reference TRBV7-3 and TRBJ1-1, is GAGVSQTPSNKVTEKGKYVELRCDPISGHTALYWYRQSLGQGPEFLIYFQGTGAADDSGLPNDRFFAVRPEGSVSTLKIQRTERGDSAVYLCASSLLGGTEAFFGQGTRLTVV.

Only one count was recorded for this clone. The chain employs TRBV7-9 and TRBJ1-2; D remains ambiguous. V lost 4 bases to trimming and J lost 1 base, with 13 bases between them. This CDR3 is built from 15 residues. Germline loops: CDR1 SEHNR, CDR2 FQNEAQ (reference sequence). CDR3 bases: TGTGCCAGCAGCTCTCACCGGGATTATAACTATGGCTACACCTTC. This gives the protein CASSSHRDYNYGYTF.

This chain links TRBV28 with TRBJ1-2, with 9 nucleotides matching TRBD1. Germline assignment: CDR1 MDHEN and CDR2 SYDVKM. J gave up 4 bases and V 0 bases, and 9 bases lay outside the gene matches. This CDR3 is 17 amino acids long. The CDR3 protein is CASSLWGQGSLRYGYTF. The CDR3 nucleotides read TGTGCCAGCAGTTTATGGGGACAGGGCTCTCTCCGCTATGGCTACACCTTC.

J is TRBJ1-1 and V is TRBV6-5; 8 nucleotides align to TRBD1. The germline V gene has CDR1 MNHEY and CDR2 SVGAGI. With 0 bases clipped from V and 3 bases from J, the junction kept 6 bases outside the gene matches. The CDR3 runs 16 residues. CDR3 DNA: TGTGCCAGCAGTTACTCCAAAGGACAGGGTTACACTGAAGCTTTCTTT. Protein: CASSYSKGQGYTEAFF.

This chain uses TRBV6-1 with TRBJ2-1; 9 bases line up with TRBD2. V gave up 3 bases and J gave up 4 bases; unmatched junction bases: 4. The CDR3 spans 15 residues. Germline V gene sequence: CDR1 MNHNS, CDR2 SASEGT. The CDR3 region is CASSESGRLYNEQFF. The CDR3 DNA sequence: TGTGCCAGCAGTGAGAGCGGGAGGCTGTACAATGAGCAGTTCTTC.

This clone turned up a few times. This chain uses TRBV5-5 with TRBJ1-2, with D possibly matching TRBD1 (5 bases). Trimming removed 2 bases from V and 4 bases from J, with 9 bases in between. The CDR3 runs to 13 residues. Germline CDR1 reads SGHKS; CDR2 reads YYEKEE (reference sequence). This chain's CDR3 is CASSLGHGYGYTF. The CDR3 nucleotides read TGTGCCAGCAGCTTAGGACACGGCTATGGCTACACCTTC.

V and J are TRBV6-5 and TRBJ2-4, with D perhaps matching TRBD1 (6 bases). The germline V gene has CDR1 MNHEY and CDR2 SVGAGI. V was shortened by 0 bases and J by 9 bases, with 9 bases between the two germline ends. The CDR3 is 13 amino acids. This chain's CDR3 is CASSYSKQGIQYF. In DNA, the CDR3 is TGTGCCAGCAGTTACTCGAAACAGGGCATTCAGTACTTC.

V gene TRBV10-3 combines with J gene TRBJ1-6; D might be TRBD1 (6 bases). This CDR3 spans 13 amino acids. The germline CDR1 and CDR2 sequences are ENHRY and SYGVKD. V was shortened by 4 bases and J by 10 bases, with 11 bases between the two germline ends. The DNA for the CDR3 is TGTGCCATCAGTGTTGGACAGTCCTCACCCCTCCACTTT. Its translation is CAISVGQSSPLHF.

CDR3 loop: CASNQQGFYEQYF. The DNA for the CDR3 is TGTGCCAGCAACCAACAGGGCTTCTACGAGCAGTACTTC. The chain carries TRBV2 and TRBJ2-7, with D possibly matching TRBD1 (6 bases). Per the germline V gene, CDR1 is SNHLY and CDR2 is FYNNEI. Between the trimmed V and J ends, which lost 7 bases and 3 bases, there was a span of 13 bases. The CDR3 is made up of 13 amino acids.

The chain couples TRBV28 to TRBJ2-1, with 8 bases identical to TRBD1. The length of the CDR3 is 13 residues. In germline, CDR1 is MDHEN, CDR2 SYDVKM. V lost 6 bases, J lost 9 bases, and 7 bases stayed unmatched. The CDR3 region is CASRDRVKGEQFF. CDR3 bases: TGTGCCAGCAGGGACAGGGTTAAGGGTGAGCAGTTCTTC.

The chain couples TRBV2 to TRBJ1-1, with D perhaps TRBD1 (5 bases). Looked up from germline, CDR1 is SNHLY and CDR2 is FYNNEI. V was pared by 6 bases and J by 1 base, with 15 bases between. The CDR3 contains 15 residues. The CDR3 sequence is CASRGSGGSNTEAFF. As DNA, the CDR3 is TGTGCCAGCAGAGGCAGCGGGGGTTCGAACACTGAAGCTTTCTTT.

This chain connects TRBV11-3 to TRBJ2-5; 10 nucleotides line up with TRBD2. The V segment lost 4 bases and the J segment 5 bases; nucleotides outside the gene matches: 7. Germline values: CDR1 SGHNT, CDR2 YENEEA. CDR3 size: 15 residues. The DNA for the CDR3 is TGTGCCAGCAGCTCGATAGCGGGGGGTCGGGAGACCCAGTACTTC. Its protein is CASSSIAGGRETQYF. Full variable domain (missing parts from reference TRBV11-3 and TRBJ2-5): EAGVVQSPRYKIIEKKQPVAFWCNPISGHNTLYWYLQNLGQGPELLIRYENEEAVDDSQLPKDRFSAERLKGVDSTLKIQPAELGDSAVYLCASSSIAGGRETQYFGPGTRLLVL.

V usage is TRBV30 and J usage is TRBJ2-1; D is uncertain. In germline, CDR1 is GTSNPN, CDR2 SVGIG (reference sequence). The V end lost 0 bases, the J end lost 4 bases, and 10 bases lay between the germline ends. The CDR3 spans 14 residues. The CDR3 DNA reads TGTGCCTGGAGTGTACGAGTAGAATACAATGAGCAGTTCTTC. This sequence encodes CAWSVRVEYNEQFF.

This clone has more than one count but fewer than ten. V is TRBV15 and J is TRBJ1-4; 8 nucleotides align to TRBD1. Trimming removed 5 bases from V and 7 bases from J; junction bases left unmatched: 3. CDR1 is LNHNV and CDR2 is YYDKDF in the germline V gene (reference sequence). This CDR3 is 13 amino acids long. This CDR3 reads CATSGTGGEKLFF. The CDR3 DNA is TGTGCCACCAGCGGTACAGGGGGTGAAAAACTGTTTTTT. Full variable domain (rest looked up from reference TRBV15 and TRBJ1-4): DAMVIQNPRYQVTQFGKPVTLSCSQTLNHNVMYWYQQKSSQAPKLLFHYYDKDFNNEADTPDNFQSRRPNTSFCFLDIRSPGLGDTAMYLCATSGTGGEKLFFGSGTQLSVL.

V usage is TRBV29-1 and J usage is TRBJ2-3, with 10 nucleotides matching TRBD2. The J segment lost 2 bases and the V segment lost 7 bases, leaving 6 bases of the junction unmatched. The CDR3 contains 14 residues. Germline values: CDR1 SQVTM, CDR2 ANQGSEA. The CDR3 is CSARTSGYTDTQYF. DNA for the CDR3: TGCAGCGCCCGGACTAGCGGTTACACAGATACGCAGTATTTT.

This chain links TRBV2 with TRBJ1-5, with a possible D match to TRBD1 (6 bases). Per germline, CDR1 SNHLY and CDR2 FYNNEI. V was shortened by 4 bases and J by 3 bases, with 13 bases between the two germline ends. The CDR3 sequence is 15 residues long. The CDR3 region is CASSAMGHTNQPQHF. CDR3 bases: TGTGCCAGCAGTGCCATGGGACACACCAATCAGCCCCAGCATTTT.

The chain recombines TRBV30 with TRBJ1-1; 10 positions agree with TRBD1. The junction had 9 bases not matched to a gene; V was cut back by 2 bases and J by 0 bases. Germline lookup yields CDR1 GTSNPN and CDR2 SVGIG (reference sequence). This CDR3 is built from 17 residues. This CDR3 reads CAWSTPRDRGLNTEAFF. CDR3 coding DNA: TGTGCCTGGAGTACCCCCCGCGACAGGGGGCTGAACACTGAAGCTTTCTTT.

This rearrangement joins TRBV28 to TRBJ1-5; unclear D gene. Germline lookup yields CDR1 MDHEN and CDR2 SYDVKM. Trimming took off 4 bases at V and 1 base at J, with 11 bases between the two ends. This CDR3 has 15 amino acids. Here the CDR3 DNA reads TGTGCCAGCAGTTATGGGCTCGGAAGCAATCAGCCCCAGCATTTT. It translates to CASSYGLGSNQPQHF.

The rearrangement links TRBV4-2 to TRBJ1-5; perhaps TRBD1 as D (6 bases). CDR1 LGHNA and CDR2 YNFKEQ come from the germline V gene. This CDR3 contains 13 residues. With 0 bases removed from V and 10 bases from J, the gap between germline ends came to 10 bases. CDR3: CASSQEQGQPQHF. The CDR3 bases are TGTGCCAGCAGCCAAGAACAGGGACAACCCCAGCATTTT.

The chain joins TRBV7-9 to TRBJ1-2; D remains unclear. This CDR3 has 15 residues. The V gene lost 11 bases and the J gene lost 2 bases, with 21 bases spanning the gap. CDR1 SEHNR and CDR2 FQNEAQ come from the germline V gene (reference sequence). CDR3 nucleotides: TGTGCCGCCATAAGCGGGGTTGTGAGGAACTATGGCTACACCTTC. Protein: CAAISGVVRNYGYTF.